These T cell receptor beta chains were read from a single sample in a study of CD8 T cells in Susac syndrome. TCRdb reprocessed the immunoSEQ multiplex PCR reads via MiXCR and lists one record per CDR3 protein. The sample has 150,000 to 200,000 distinct CDR3 sequences, 94% seen once. Sequenced sample: CD4+ T cells from PBMCs. The receptors were sampled from a human donor with Susac syndrome. CDR3s leave out the opening cysteine and the closing phenylalanine or tryptophan. A D gene is named only where the DNA matches it firmly.

d_call: -
v_call: TRBV20-1
j_call: TRBJ2-7
cdr3_length: 11
cdr3_aa: SAGTSYSYEQY

d_call: -
v_call: TRBV7-9
j_call: TRBJ2-5
cdr3_length: 13
cdr3_aa: ASSLGSADQETQY

d_call: -
v_call: TRBV10-3
j_call: TRBJ1-2
cdr3_length: 9
cdr3_aa: AISEFDGYT

d_call: TRBD1
v_call: TRBV28
j_call: TRBJ1-5
cdr3_length: 16
cdr3_aa: ASSSTRQGSLSNQPQH

d_call: -
v_call: TRBV5-1
j_call: TRBJ1-1
cdr3_length: 11
cdr3_aa: ASSPEAGTEAF

d_call: TRBD1
v_call: TRBV2
j_call: TRBJ2-7
cdr3_length: 13
cdr3_aa: ASSDGGQGAHEQY

d_call: -
v_call: TRBV5-1
j_call: TRBJ1-6
cdr3_length: 10
cdr3_aa: ASSSGNSPLH

d_call: -
v_call: TRBV6-5
j_call: TRBJ1-3
cdr3_length: 14
cdr3_aa: ASSYSGATSGNTIY

d_call: -
v_call: TRBV29-1
j_call: TRBJ2-2
cdr3_length: 13
cdr3_aa: SAGRAGRNTGELF

d_call: TRBD2
v_call: TRBV6-5
j_call: TRBJ2-3
cdr3_length: 12
cdr3_aa: ASSYAGGTDTQY

d_call: -
v_call: TRBV20-1
j_call: TRBJ1-5
cdr3_length: 12
cdr3_aa: SAKMFAGEGPQH

d_call: -
v_call: TRBV20-1
j_call: TRBJ1-6
cdr3_length: 15
cdr3_aa: SARDFRPGDANSPLH

d_call: -
v_call: TRBV3-1
j_call: TRBJ2-3
cdr3_length: 12
cdr3_aa: ASSQERWGDTQY

d_call: -
v_call: TRBV28
j_call: TRBJ1-2
cdr3_length: 12
cdr3_aa: ASSLLPEMGGYT

d_call: TRBD2
v_call: TRBV5-4
j_call: TRBJ2-5
cdr3_length: 15
cdr3_aa: ASSFLFETSGTETQY

d_call: -
v_call: TRBV25-1
j_call: TRBJ1-1
cdr3_length: 13
cdr3_aa: ASSEFRHPTAEAF

d_call: -
v_call: TRBV7-6
j_call: TRBJ2-7
cdr3_length: 12
cdr3_aa: ASSLGPSGSEQY

d_call: -
v_call: TRBV4-3
j_call: TRBJ2-7
cdr3_length: 12
cdr3_aa: ASSQGEIESEQY

d_call: -
v_call: TRBV15
j_call: TRBJ2-3
cdr3_length: 12
cdr3_aa: ATKAGERTDTQY

d_call: TRBD1
v_call: TRBV29-1
j_call: TRBJ2-1
cdr3_length: 12
cdr3_aa: SVEWDSSYNEQF

d_call: -
v_call: TRBV6-5
j_call: TRBJ2-4
cdr3_length: 15
cdr3_aa: ASSYGEGGQWKNIQY

d_call: -
v_call: TRBV29-1
j_call: TRBJ1-2
cdr3_length: 10
cdr3_aa: SVGFSPYGYT

d_call: TRBD1
v_call: TRBV15
j_call: TRBJ2-2
cdr3_length: 15
cdr3_aa: ATSRVRGTGDAGELF

d_call: TRBD2
v_call: TRBV5-4
j_call: TRBJ2-3
cdr3_length: 13
cdr3_aa: ASSTGLGSTDTQY

d_call: -
v_call: TRBV15
j_call: TRBJ2-1
cdr3_length: 10
cdr3_aa: ATSRDGVEQF

d_call: TRBD1
v_call: TRBV6-5
j_call: TRBJ1-2
cdr3_length: 11
cdr3_aa: ASWTGGSYGYT

d_call: TRBD2
v_call: TRBV6-2/TRBV6-3
j_call: TRBJ2-1
cdr3_length: 12
cdr3_aa: ASKAGGSYNEQF

d_call: -
v_call: TRBV11-2
j_call: TRBJ2-5
cdr3_length: 12
cdr3_aa: ASSLRRVQETQY

d_call: -
v_call: TRBV19
j_call: TRBJ2-4
cdr3_length: 12
cdr3_aa: ASSLRVAKNIQY

d_call: TRBD1
v_call: TRBV11-2
j_call: TRBJ2-1
cdr3_length: 14
cdr3_aa: ASSLDRDRADNEQF

d_call: TRBD1
v_call: TRBV12-3/TRBV12-4
j_call: TRBJ1-5
cdr3_length: 13
cdr3_aa: ASSFATQGNQPQH

d_call: -
v_call: TRBV9
j_call: TRBJ2-7
cdr3_length: 13
cdr3_aa: ASSAHREPLYEQY

d_call: -
v_call: TRBV3-1
j_call: TRBJ2-3
cdr3_length: 12
cdr3_aa: ASSQEGRGDTQY

d_call: -
v_call: TRBV20-1
j_call: TRBJ2-7
cdr3_length: 12
cdr3_aa: SAMDRRGYYEQY

d_call: -
v_call: TRBV3-1
j_call: TRBJ2-7
cdr3_length: 12
cdr3_aa: ASSQDRTAFEQY

d_call: -
v_call: TRBV29-1
j_call: TRBJ2-2
cdr3_length: 10
cdr3_aa: SVQRNIGELF

d_call: -
v_call: TRBV29-1
j_call: TRBJ2-5
cdr3_length: 11
cdr3_aa: SVEDPIQETQY

d_call: -
v_call: TRBV20-1
j_call: TRBJ2-1
cdr3_length: 10
cdr3_aa: SASRTSHEQF

d_call: -
v_call: TRBV15
j_call: TRBJ2-5
cdr3_length: 13
cdr3_aa: ATSTPRASGETQY

d_call: TRBD2
v_call: TRBV9
j_call: TRBJ2-7
cdr3_length: 13
cdr3_aa: ASSAGTSVRYEQY

d_call: -
v_call: TRBV7-9
j_call: TRBJ1-2
cdr3_length: 12
cdr3_aa: ASSAQGRAYGYT

d_call: -
v_call: TRBV20-1
j_call: TRBJ1-6
cdr3_length: 14
cdr3_aa: SARDASPADNSPLH

d_call: -
v_call: TRBV3-1
j_call: TRBJ2-5
cdr3_length: 11
cdr3_aa: ASSRQFQETQY

d_call: -
v_call: TRBV15
j_call: TRBJ1-4
cdr3_length: 10
cdr3_aa: ATSRGWEKLF

d_call: TRBD2
v_call: TRBV7-9
j_call: TRBJ2-1
cdr3_length: 17
cdr3_aa: ASSSAQAGGPSIYNEQF

d_call: -
v_call: TRBV7-3
j_call: TRBJ2-5
cdr3_length: 11
cdr3_aa: ASSLTWRETQY

d_call: TRBD1
v_call: TRBV6-5
j_call: TRBJ1-1
cdr3_length: 12
cdr3_aa: ASRGQFLDTEAF

d_call: -
v_call: TRBV5-4
j_call: TRBJ2-7
cdr3_length: 10
cdr3_aa: ASSLFSYEQY

d_call: -
v_call: TRBV20-1
j_call: TRBJ1-1
cdr3_length: 11
cdr3_aa: SATPDLNTEAF

d_call: TRBD1
v_call: TRBV2
j_call: TRBJ2-7
cdr3_length: 11
cdr3_aa: ASRRDSNYEQY

d_call: -
v_call: TRBV12-5
j_call: TRBJ2-7
cdr3_length: 12
cdr3_aa: ASASRATGYEQY

d_call: -
v_call: TRBV5-1
j_call: TRBJ2-2
cdr3_length: 12
cdr3_aa: ASSWDGNTGELF

d_call: TRBD1
v_call: TRBV18
j_call: TRBJ2-1
cdr3_length: 11
cdr3_aa: ASSTDRGREQF

d_call: TRBD2
v_call: TRBV20-1
j_call: TRBJ2-5
cdr3_length: 11
cdr3_aa: SARGGGQETQY